This T cell receptor beta chain was documented in a study of T-cell reconstitution after alpha-beta-depleted transplantation in children. This clonotype turned up a few times. The V gene lost 2 bases and the J gene lost 0 bases, with 7 bases spanning the gap. The CDR3 is 15 amino acids. The germline CDR1 and CDR2 sequences are WSHSY and SAAADI. Unique molecular identifiers were used to barcode this TCRbeta library. TCRdb reanalysed the PCR reads using MiXCR and keeps one entry per CDR3 protein. The sample consists of a few hundred thousand distinct CDR3 sequences, roughly a tenth of them appearing once.

This chain connects TRBV10-2 to TRBJ1-4; D uncertain. This TCR was recovered from a human donor who donated a stem cell graft to a child with acute lymphoblastic leukemia. Sequencing was performed on PBMCs from the stem cell graft donor, taken from the stem cell graft. The CDR3 bases are TGCGCCAGCAGTGAGGATGGGACAACTAATGAAAAACTGTTTTTT. It codes for CASSEDGTTNEKLFF.